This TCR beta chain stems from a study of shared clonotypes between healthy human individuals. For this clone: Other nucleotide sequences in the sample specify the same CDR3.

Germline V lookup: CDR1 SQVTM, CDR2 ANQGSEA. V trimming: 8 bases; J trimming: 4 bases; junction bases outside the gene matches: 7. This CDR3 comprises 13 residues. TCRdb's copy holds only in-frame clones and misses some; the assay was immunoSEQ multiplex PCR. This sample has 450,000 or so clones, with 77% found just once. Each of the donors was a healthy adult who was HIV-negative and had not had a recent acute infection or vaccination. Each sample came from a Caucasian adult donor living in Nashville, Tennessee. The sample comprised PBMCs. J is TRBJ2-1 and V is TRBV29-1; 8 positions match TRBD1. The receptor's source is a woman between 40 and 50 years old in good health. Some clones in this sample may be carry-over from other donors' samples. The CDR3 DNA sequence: TGCAGCCTCAGGGGGCGAGGGTACAATGAGCAGTTCTTC. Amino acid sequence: CSLRGRGYNEQFF.